These 32 T cell receptor beta chains came from one sample sequenced in a study of blood T cell repertoires in COVID-19. Here immunoSEQ multiplex PCR was the method, and the copy in TCRdb shows in-frame clones only, minus some. Of 300,000 to 400,000 clones in the sample, over 75% were seen once. The sequenced sample was peripheral blood. The receptor source for this set is a woman aged 55-70 years with COVID-19, enrolled during active disease.

V and J are TRBV7-3 and TRBJ1-1, with D unclear. In germline, CDR1 is SGHTA, CDR2 FQGTGA. V was clipped by 1 base and J by 0 bases, with 9 bases between them. CDR3 length: 15 residues. The CDR3 spells CASSLSVGVNTEAFF. The CDR3, as DNA: TGTGCCAGCAGCTTAAGCGTAGGAGTGAACACTGAAGCTTTCTTT.

The rearrangement uses TRBV6-6 and TRBJ1-5, with D tentatively TRBD1 (5 bases). Trimming took off 7 bases at V and 2 bases at J, with 15 bases between the two ends. The CDR3 has 15 amino acids. Per germline, CDR1 MNHNY and CDR2 SVGAGI (reference sequence). The CDR3 DNA reads as TGTGCCAGCAAAGGGGACTCCGGGGGCAATCAGCCCCAGCATTTT. Its translation is CASKGDSGGNQPQHF.

The rearrangement links TRBV10-3 to TRBJ1-5; D possibly corresponds to TRBD1 (6 bases). There are 12 residues in the CDR3. Trimming took off 6 bases at V and 4 bases at J, with 7 bases between the two ends. From germline, CDR1 is ENHRY and CDR2 SYGVKD. The CDR3 region is CAISQGNQPQHF. CDR3 coding DNA: TGTGCCATCAGCCAGGGGAATCAGCCCCAGCATTTT.

As to this clone: Additional DNA sequences in this sample encode the identical CDR3. CDR3 coding DNA: TGTGCCAGCAGCCAGCGGGGAGGAACAGATACGCAGTATTTT. Translation: CASSQRGGTDTQYF. The rearrangement uses TRBV3-1 (or the pseudogene TRBV3-2) and TRBJ2-3; D perhaps matches TRBD2 (6 bases). CDR3 length: 14 residues. The V gene lost 3 bases and the J gene lost 3 bases, with 10 bases spanning the gap. Germline V gene lookup returns CDR1 LGHDT and CDR2 YNNKEL (reference sequence).

The chain links TRBV12-5 to TRBJ2-5; 11 nucleotides line up with TRBD2. This CDR3 is 16 amino acids long. Trimming cost V 4 bases and J 3 bases; bases outside gene matches: 7. CDR1 and CDR2 from the germline V gene are LGHNT and FRNRAP. For the CDR3, the DNA is TGTGCTAGTGGTTCCGATTCACTAGCGGGAGAAGAGACCCAGTACTTC. This encodes CASGSDSLAGEETQYF.

The CDR3 loop is CASSYPRGSGNTIYF. CDR3 DNA: TGTGCCAGCAGTTACCCCAGGGGTTCGGGAAACACCATATATTTT. The rearrangement uses TRBV6-5 and TRBJ1-3; perhaps TRBD1 as D (6 bases). The germline V and J ends were trimmed by 2 bases and 4 bases, with 12 bases remaining between them. This CDR3 has 15 residues. CDR1 and CDR2 (germline): MNHEY, SVGAGI.

This clone showed up just a few times. The genes are TRBV6-5 and TRBJ1-1; TRBD1 aligns across 7 bases. J was trimmed by 0 bases and V by 6 bases; bases with no gene match: 7. The CDR3 length is 15 residues. Germline V gene sequence: CDR1 MNHEY, CDR2 SVGAGI. In DNA, the CDR3 is TGTGCCAGCAGACGCACAGGGGCGTTGAACACTGAAGCTTTCTTT. Translating gives CASRRTGALNTEAFF.

This chain links TRBV7-2 with TRBJ1-1; D remains ambiguous. The CDR3 loop spans 14 amino acids. Trimming pared 5 bases from V and 4 bases from J, leaving 14 bases between. The V gene's germline CDR1 is SGHTA and CDR2 FQGNSA. CDR3: CASSVVKEITEAFF. The DNA for the CDR3 is TGTGCCAGCAGCGTAGTCAAAGAGATCACTGAAGCTTTCTTT.

This clone was seen more than once but under ten times. The J gene is TRBJ2-5, the V gene TRBV19, with a tentative D call TRBD2 (6 bases). V gave up 0 bases and J gave up 4 bases, with 12 bases separating them. There are 15 residues in the CDR3. CDR1 is LNHDA and CDR2 is SQIVND in the germline V gene (reference sequence). This CDR3 reads CASSIDRAGRETQYF. The CDR3 DNA follows: TGTGCCAGTAGTATAGATCGGGCGGGGAGAGAGACCCAGTACTTC.

The chain uses TRBV5-1 and TRBJ1-4, with unresolved D. Trimming removed 7 bases from V and 8 bases from J, with 15 bases in between. The CDR3 spans 13 residues. Looked up from germline, CDR1 is SGHRS and CDR2 is YFSETQ. The CDR3 sequence: CASAMGGMEKLFF. CDR3 coding DNA: TGCGCCAGCGCGATGGGAGGGATGGAAAAACTGTTTTTT.

The chain uses TRBV4-1 and TRBJ1-5, with D tentatively TRBD1 (6 bases). The V and J ends lost 0 bases and 9 bases respectively, with 18 bases between them. Germline CDR1 is MGHRA and CDR2 is YSYEKL. This CDR3 spans 16 amino acids. CDR3: CASSQDEGTLRRPQHF. The CDR3 nucleotides read TGCGCCAGCAGCCAAGACGAGGGGACACTAAGAAGGCCCCAGCATTTT.

The rearrangement uses TRBV28 and TRBJ2-5, with D perhaps TRBD1 (5 bases). Germline V gene lookup returns CDR1 MDHEN and CDR2 SYDVKM. V lost 5 bases and J 0 bases, leaving 19 bases between the germline ends. This CDR3 spans 17 amino acids. CDR3 protein: CASSIRPQTVYQETQYF. CDR3 nucleotide sequence: TGTGCCAGCAGTATTCGACCCCAGACAGTGTACCAAGAGACCCAGTACTTC.

The rearrangement uses TRBV5-1 and TRBJ1-1; TRBD1 matches 9 bases. Germline CDR1 is SGHRS and CDR2 is YFSETQ. CDR3 length: 15 residues. V lost 0 bases and J lost 6; bases outside the gene matches: 6. CDR3 nucleotides: TGCGCCAGCAGCTTGGCCGGGACAGGGCACGCTGAAGCTTTCTTT. Translated, it gives CASSLAGTGHAEAFF.

This clone came up once. V and J are TRBV3-1 (or the pseudogene TRBV3-2) and TRBJ2-6, with D possibly TRBD1 on 6 matching bases. V was clipped by 4 bases and J by 8 bases, with 18 bases between them. The CDR3 extends over 16 amino acids. CDR1 and CDR2 from the germline V gene are LGHDT and YNNKEL (reference sequence). The CDR3 nucleotides are TGTGCCAGCAGCCCCCTCGCGGCAGGGGTGTCCAACGTCCTGACTTTC. Translation: CASSPLAAGVSNVLTF.

The genes are TRBV10-3 and TRBJ1-3; D call uncertain. The CDR3 sequence is 14 residues long. V was clipped by 3 bases and J by 7 bases, with 13 bases between them. Germline CDR1 is ENHRY and CDR2 is SYGVKD. The CDR3 reads CAISEGDTLNTIYF. CDR3 bases: TGTGCCATCAGTGAAGGCGACACACTGAACACCATATATTTT.

This chain connects TRBV28 to TRBJ2-7, with 8 positions matching TRBD2. Per the germline V gene, CDR1 is MDHEN and CDR2 is SYDVKM. After removal of 5 bases from V and 6 bases from J, the junction contained 6 bases not matched to a gene. The CDR3 contains 13 residues. The CDR3 DNA reads as TGTGCCAGCAGTCGGACTAGCTTCTTCGAGCAGTACTTC. This sequence encodes CASSRTSFFEQYF.

This clone was picked up one time. The gene calls are TRBV5-1 and TRBJ1-3; 7 bases map to TRBD1. J was trimmed by 2 bases and V by 4 bases; bases with no gene match: 3. In germline, CDR1 is SGHRS, CDR2 YFSETQ. CDR3 length: 14 residues. The DNA for the CDR3 is TGCGCCAGCAGCCCCGGGACAGCTGGAAACACCATATATTTT. It codes for CASSPGTAGNTIYF. The full variable domain, with the rest looked up from reference TRBV5-1 and TRBJ1-3, is KAGVTQTPRYLIKTRGQQVTLSCSPISGHRSVSWYQQTPGQGLQFLFEYFSETQRNKGNFPGRFSGRQFSNSRSEMNVSTLELGDSALYLCASSPGTAGNTIYFGEGSWLTVV.

About this clone itself: Other DNA variants within this sample encode the same CDR3. The chain has TRBV3-1 (or the pseudogene TRBV3-2) and TRBJ1-2; D gene unclear. This CDR3 is built from 12 residues. In germline, CDR1 is LGHDT, CDR2 YNNKEL (reference sequence). V lost 0 bases, J lost 10 bases, and 9 bases lay in between. The CDR3 DNA reads TGTGCCAGCAGCCAAGAAGGTCGGGTCTACACCTTC. As protein: CASSQEGRVYTF.

The rearrangement links TRBV9 to TRBJ2-6; 7 positions match TRBD1. With V trimmed by 5 bases and J by 0 bases, 11 bases remained unmatched. The CDR3 consists of 18 residues. Germline V CDR1 and CDR2: SGDLS, YYNGEE. The CDR3 region is CASRERTGAFSGANVLTF. CDR3 bases: TGTGCCAGCAGGGAGCGGACAGGCGCCTTCTCTGGGGCCAACGTCCTGACTTTC. The full variable domain, with the rest looked up from reference TRBV9 and TRBJ2-6, is DSGVTQTPKHLITATGQRVTLRCSPRSGDLSVYWYQQSLDQGLQFLIQYYNGEERAKGNILERFSAQQFPDLHSELNLSSLELGDSALYFCASRERTGAFSGANVLTFGAGSRLTVL.

For the CDR3, the DNA is TGTGCCAGCAGCGTAGGGGTAACGGGGCGGGGAGAGACCCAGTACTTC. This codes for CASSVGVTGRGETQYF. The gene calls are TRBV9 and TRBJ2-5; possibly TRBD2 for D (6 bases). This CDR3 is 16 amino acids long. The V end was cut by 0 bases, the J end by 4 bases, with 16 bases between. In germline, CDR1 is SGDLS, CDR2 YYNGEE.

V and J are TRBV6-5 and TRBJ1-2; 9 nucleotides line up with TRBD1. Germline V CDR1 and CDR2: MNHEY, SVGAGI. The CDR3 is 14 amino acids. After removal of 6 bases from V and 3 bases from J, the junction contained 5 bases not matched to a gene. This chain's CDR3 is CASRSTGGDYGYTF. Here the CDR3 DNA reads TGTGCCAGCAGGTCTACAGGGGGCGACTATGGCTACACCTTC.

CDR3 DNA: TGCGCCAGCAGCCAGACCGGCGCCTTGAGCGGTGATGAAAAACTGTTTTTT. This encodes CASSQTGALSGDEKLFF. V and J are TRBV4-1 and TRBJ1-4; D is unclear. The CDR3 runs to 17 residues. Germline lookup yields CDR1 MGHRA and CDR2 YSYEKL. V gave up 3 bases and J gave up 6 bases, with 20 bases separating them.

The chain has TRBV4-1 and TRBJ2-2; D possibly corresponds to TRBD1 (5 bases). This CDR3 region has 15 residues. Germline lookup yields CDR1 MGHRA and CDR2 YSYEKL. Deletions cut 5 bases from V and 9 bases from J, with 19 bases between. The CDR3 protein is CASSSLQGVVRELFF. Written as DNA, the CDR3 is TGCGCCAGCAGCTCCCTCCAGGGCGTTGTAAGGGAGCTGTTTTTT.

The chain joins TRBV10-3 to TRBJ2-3; 16 positions match TRBD2. The CDR3 has 18 amino acids. The junction had 10 bases not matched to a gene; V was cut back by 5 bases and J by 5 bases. Germline values: CDR1 ENHRY, CDR2 SYGVKD. CDR3 DNA: TGTGCCATCAGTCGACTCGGGACTAGCGGGGGGGCTATAGATACGCAGTATTTT. Translation: CAISRLGTSGGAIDTQYF.

The chain recombines TRBV18 with TRBJ1-4, with 7 bases fitting TRBD1. The J segment lost 4 bases and the V segment lost 3 bases, leaving 8 bases of the junction unmatched. Germline V gives CDR1 KGHSH, CDR2 LQKENI. The length of the CDR3 is 16 residues. The CDR3 protein is CASSPASGTVNEKLFF. DNA of the CDR3: TGTGCCAGCTCACCGGCCTCCGGGACAGTTAATGAAAAACTGTTTTTT.

This clone was counted once. Here the CDR3 reads CASSEAGKNYGYTF. In nucleotides, the CDR3 is TGTGCCAGCAGTGAGGCAGGGAAAAACTATGGCTACACCTTC. The genes are TRBV2 and TRBJ1-2, with D maybe TRBD1 (5 bases). Trimming removed 3 bases from V and 2 bases from J, with 10 bases in between. Looked up from germline, CDR1 is SNHLY and CDR2 is FYNNEI. This CDR3 is built from 14 residues.

The CDR3 loop is CASSLRQGLPGELFF. Here the CDR3 DNA reads TGTGCCAGCAGTCTAAGACAGGGACTCCCCGGGGAGCTGTTTTTT. The chain uses TRBV5-4 and TRBJ2-2; a weak D match, TRBD1 (7 bases). The V end lost 5 bases, the J end lost 6 bases, and 17 bases lay between the germline ends. CDR1 is SGHNT and CDR2 is YYREEE in the germline V gene (reference sequence). This CDR3 is built from 15 residues.

This sequence joins TRBV6-5 and TRBJ1-5; 9 bases fit TRBD1. Trimming cost V 5 bases and J 8 bases; bases outside gene matches: 10. This CDR3 spans 15 amino acids. Germline V gene data show CDR1 as MNHEY and CDR2 as SVGAGI. CDR3 loop: CASSPDRGVPKPQHF. The CDR3 coding sequence is TGTGCCAGCAGTCCGGACAGGGGTGTTCCTAAGCCCCAGCATTTT.

V usage is TRBV14 and J usage is TRBJ2-2; D possibly corresponds to TRBD1 (5 bases). There are 14 residues in the CDR3. Germline V gene data show CDR1 as SGHDN and CDR2 as FVKESK. V was pared by 0 bases and J by 5 bases, with 7 bases between. The chain's CDR3 is CASSQEQVTGELFF. The CDR3 DNA is TGTGCCAGCAGCCAAGAACAGGTTACCGGGGAGCTGTTTTTT.

The chain links TRBV5-6 to TRBJ2-3; tentatively, D is TRBD2 (6 bases). The CDR3 has 15 amino acids. Germline CDR1 and CDR2: SGHDT and YYEEEE. V was trimmed by 1 base and J by 0 bases, leaving 9 bases between them. The CDR3 loop reads CASSLIGGSTDTQYF. In DNA, the CDR3 is TGTGCCAGCAGCTTGATTGGGGGGAGCACAGATACGCAGTATTTT. The full variable domain, with the rest looked up from reference TRBV5-6 and TRBJ2-3, is DAGVTQSPTHLIKTRGQQVTLRCSPKSGHDTVSWYQQALGQGPQFIFQYYEEEERQRGNFPDRFSGHQFPNYSSELNVNALLLGDSALYLCASSLIGGSTDTQYFGPGTRLTVL.

The genes are TRBV7-3 and TRBJ1-1; D perhaps matches TRBD1 (5 bases). Germline V gene lookup returns CDR1 SGHTA and CDR2 FQGTGA. V gave up 6 bases and J gave up 2 bases, with 7 bases separating them. The CDR3 is 12 amino acids. The CDR3 nucleotides are TGTGCCAGCAGTACAGGCAACACTGAAGCTTTCTTT. This encodes CASSTGNTEAFF.

The chain employs TRBV21-1 and TRBJ1-2; the DNA was not compared with TRBD1, the D call given in the table. TRBV21-1 is classified as a pseudogene. The CDR3 loop spans 14 amino acids. CDR3 sequence reads: CASSTSGTSYGYTF. The CDR3 region has the DNA TGTGCCAGCAGCACGTCAGGGACATCCTATGGCTACACCTTC.